This TCR beta chain comes out of a study of T cells in Graves' hyperthyroidism and ophthalmopathy. In this sample, this clonotype turned up a few times. What it binds is not known. Trimming at V came to 8 bases and at J to 3 bases, leaving 10 bases not matched to a gene. The CDR3 extends over 15 amino acids. Germline CDR1 and CDR2: SNHLY and FYNNEI. Points from the study as a whole: Most expanded thyroid clonotypes above 0.001 recurred in blood.

RNA transcripts provided the source from which TCR beta CDR3 regions were amplified. The HTBI primer set drove a first-round RT-PCR of the TCR CDR3. TCRdb redid the calling of the multiplex PCR reads with MiXCR, one entry per CDR3 protein. The sample includes a few hundred thousand distinct CDR3 sequences, 15% to 20% of them seen just once. Specimen: blood. This TCR was recovered from a woman in her fifties or sixties with Graves' hyperthyroidism. The chain couples TRBV2 to TRBJ1-5; the match to TRBD1 covers 7 bases. CDR3 DNA sequence: TGTGCCAGCGGACCGGACAGGAGACCCAATCAGCCCCAGCATTTT. This codes for CASGPDRRPNQPQHF.